The source of this T cell receptor (beta chain) is a study of PD-1 blockade in classical Hodgkin lymphoma. Study results and caveats: Why the repertoires differ is still unclear, perhaps disease activity or prior therapy. A significant rise in TCR diversity by C4D1 was seen for CD4+ but not CD8+ cells. Similar baseline diversity was found in complete responders and newly diagnosed patients.

To note about this clone: Its antigen is unidentified.

This CDR3 is built from 15 residues. Trimming removed 3 bases from V and 6 bases from J; junction bases left unmatched: 7. Looked up from germline, CDR1 is ENHRY and CDR2 is SYGVKD. Produced via immunoSEQ multiplex PCR; TCRdb's table is partial and in-frame only. The sample shows around 99,000 clones, about four fifths of them seen only once. Every patient was affected by relapse after autologous stem cell transplantation, while exposure to brentuximab vedotin was not uniform. Complete response, partial response or progressive disease was recorded as best response. The genes are TRBV10-3 and TRBJ2-7; 11 bases are a match to TRBD2. This specimen was peripheral blood mononuclear cells (PBMCs), taken before the second cycle of nivolumab. The clonotype comes from a human donor with classical Hodgkin lymphoma. CDR3 coding DNA: TGTGCCATCAGTGAACGGGTAGCGGGAGGGGGCGAGCAGTACTTC. It codes for CAISERVAGGGEQYF.